Listed below are T cell receptor beta chains from one sample, sequenced in a study of STAT5B mutations in CD4+ large granular lymphocyte leukemia. The data were produced by immunoSEQ multiplex PCR, yet TCRdb's version contains in-frame clones alone and is incomplete. Found here are 7,400 or so clones, over 60% of them singletons; the top ten hold around 64%. The sample taken for sequencing was PBMCs. The receptors shown here come from a woman in her sixties with CD4+ T-cell large granular lymphocyte leukemia. CDR3s include the opening cysteine and the closing phenylalanine or tryptophan. Each record gives: D gene, J gene, V gene, clone size, CDR3 protein, CDR3 DNA. D genes are given only for firm matches. Only part of the rows carry a size: once, few, many, or a class if the clone is expanded.

NA,TRBJ1-2,TRBV19,NA,CASRWRDNYGYTF,TGTGCCAGTAGATGGAGGGACAACTATGGCTACACCTTC
TRBD1,TRBJ1-6,TRBV5-1,NA,CASSLQGENSPLHF,TGCGCCAGCAGCTTGCAGGGGGAAAATTCACCCCTCCACTTT
NA,TRBJ1-1,TRBV9,few,CASSVEVSLNTEAFF,TGTGCCAGCAGCGTAGAGGTCAGCCTGAACACTGAAGCTTTCTTT
NA,TRBJ2-5,TRBV11-3,NA,CASSLDGDPSETQYF,TGTGCCAGCAGCCTCGATGGTGACCCATCAGAGACCCAGTACTTC
TRBD1,TRBJ1-2,TRBV11-2,once,CASSSLDREHYGYTF,TGTGCCAGCAGCTCCTTGGACAGGGAGCACTATGGCTACACCTTC
NA,TRBJ1-4,TRBV27,NA,CASRPFGSSNEKLFF,TGTGCCAGCAGACCCTTTGGGTCCTCTAATGAAAAACTGTTTTTT
TRBD1,TRBJ2-6,TRBV29-1,NA,CSVQDRGRQAGANVLTF,TGCAGCGTCCAGGACAGGGGGCGGCAAGCTGGGGCCAACGTCCTGACTTTC
TRBD1,TRBJ2-3,TRBV11-3,NA,CASSYGQGGADTQYF,TGTGCCAGCAGCTACGGACAGGGGGGAGCAGATACGCAGTATTTT
NA,TRBJ2-7,TRBV19,once,CASSIKAGEQYF,TGTGCCAGTAGTATAAAGGCTGGCGAGCAGTACTTC
TRBD1,TRBJ2-5,TRBV5-1,NA,CASSSWDSFQETQYF,TGCGCCAGCAGCTCCTGGGACAGCTTCCAAGAGACCCAGTACTTC
TRBD2,TRBJ2-2,TRBV15,NA,CATSRTSGGGGELFF,TGTGCCACCAGCAGAACTAGCGGGGGTGGCGGGGAGCTGTTTTTT
TRBD1,TRBJ2-3,TRBV19,NA,CASSRDRERNTQYF,TGTGCCAGTAGCCGGGACAGGGAAAGAAATACGCAGTATTTT
TRBD1,TRBJ1-3,TRBV29-1,few,CSVETGSGNTIYF,TGCAGCGTGGAGACAGGGTCTGGAAACACCATATATTTT
NA,TRBJ1-4,TRBV29-1,NA,CSVGQSPNEKLFF,TGCAGCGTTGGCCAGTCCCCTAATGAAAAACTGTTTTTT
NA,TRBJ1-1,TRBV19,NA,CASSIRKGDTEAFF,TGTGCCAGTAGTATCCGTAAGGGGGACACTGAAGCTTTCTTT
NA,TRBJ1-2,TRBV27,NA,CASSLSASNYGYTF,TGTGCCAGCAGTTTATCAGCTTCTAACTATGGCTACACCTTC
TRBD1,TRBJ1-2,TRBV29-1,NA,CTAKGQGPYGYTF,TGCACCGCGAAGGGACAGGGACCCTATGGCTACACCTTC
NA,TRBJ1-2,TRBV5-6,NA,CASSFWSKGTNYGYTF,TGTGCCAGCAGCTTCTGGTCTAAGGGAACTAACTATGGCTACACCTTC
NA,TRBJ1-3,TRBV27,NA,CASRDSDSGNTIYF,TGTGCCAGCAGAGACTCAGACTCTGGAAACACCATATATTTT
NA,TRBJ2-5,TRBV6-5,NA,CASSYRYVDSQETQYF,TGTGCCAGCAGTTACCGGTACGTGGACAGCCAAGAGACCCAGTACTTC
NA,TRBJ2-7,TRBV28,NA,CASSQGEQYF,TGTGCCAGCAGTCAAGGTGAGCAGTACTTC
TRBD1,TRBJ1-1,TRBV7-2,NA,CASSPGSGGMNTEAFF,TGTGCCAGCAGCCCAGGATCAGGGGGGATGAACACTGAAGCTTTCTTT
NA,TRBJ1-1,TRBV5-1,NA,CASSLGQTYTEAFF,TGCGCCAGCAGCTTGGGACAGACCTACACTGAAGCTTTCTTT
NA,TRBJ2-7,TRBV6-1,NA,CASSEGGARPTYEQYF,TGTGCCAGCAGTGAAGGGGGGGCCCGGCCAACCTACGAGCAGTACTTC
NA,TRBJ1-2,TRBV11-3,NA,CASSSSPIVGNYGYTF,TGTGCCAGCAGCTCAAGCCCCATCGTGGGGAACTATGGCTACACCTTC
TRBD2,TRBJ2-7,TRBV28,few,CASSFVLAGNYEQYF,TGTGCCAGCAGTTTTGTACTAGCGGGGAACTACGAGCAGTACTTC
NA,TRBJ1-5,TRBV4-1,NA,CASRPDPNSNQPQHF,TGCGCCAGCAGACCTGACCCTAATAGCAATCAGCCCCAGCATTTT
NA,TRBJ1-2,TRBV30,NA,CAWSKSGLGYGYTF,TGTGCCTGGAGTAAGTCCGGGCTAGGCTATGGCTACACCTTC
TRBD2,TRBJ2-2,TRBV12-5,NA,CASGLVPGGGTGELFF,TGTGCTAGTGGTTTGGTTCCCGGGGGGGGTACCGGGGAGCTGTTTTTT
NA,TRBJ1-5,TRBV28,NA,CASSLLVKRGGQPQHF,TGTGCCAGCAGTTTGTTGGTAAAAAGGGGCGGTCAGCCCCAGCATTTT
NA,TRBJ1-5,TRBV11-2,few,CASSLRENQPQHF,TGTGCCAGCAGCTTACGGGAAAATCAGCCCCAGCATTTT
NA,TRBJ2-1,TRBV9,NA,CASSLPGSHNEQFF,TGTGCCAGCAGCCTCCCAGGATCGCACAATGAGCAGTTCTTC
NA,TRBJ1-1,TRBV27,NA,CASSSRLNTEAFF,TGTGCCAGCAGTAGCAGATTGAACACTGAAGCTTTCTTT
NA,TRBJ2-3,TRBV5-6,NA,CASSLTDTQYF,TGTGCCAGCAGCTTGACAGATACGCAGTATTTT
NA,TRBJ2-1,TRBV28,NA,CASAFRDRYGEQFF,TGTGCCAGTGCATTTAGGGACCGCTATGGTGAGCAGTTCTTC
NA,TRBJ1-5,TRBV6-6,NA,CASSPQEWPQHF,TGTGCCAGCAGTCCCCAGGAATGGCCCCAGCATTTT
NA,TRBJ1-1,TRBV11-3,NA,CASSLGLATEAFF,TGTGCCAGCAGCTTGGGGTTGGCCACTGAAGCTTTCTTT